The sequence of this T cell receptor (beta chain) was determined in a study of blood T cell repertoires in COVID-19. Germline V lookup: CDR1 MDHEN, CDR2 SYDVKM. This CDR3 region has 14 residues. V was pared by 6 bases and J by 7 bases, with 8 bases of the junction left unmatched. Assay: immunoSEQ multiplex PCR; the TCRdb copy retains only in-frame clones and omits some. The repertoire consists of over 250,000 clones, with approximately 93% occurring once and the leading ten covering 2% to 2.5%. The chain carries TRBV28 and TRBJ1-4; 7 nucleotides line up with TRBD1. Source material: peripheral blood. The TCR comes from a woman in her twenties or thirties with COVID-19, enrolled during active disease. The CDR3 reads CASRQGGNVEKLFF. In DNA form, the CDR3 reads TGTGCCAGCAGGCAGGGGGGAAATGTTGAAAAACTGTTTTTT.